The next 27 T cell receptor beta chains were all read from a single sample in a study of cytomegalovirus exposure and HLA in healthy donors. The PCR was carried out with 60 Vbeta primers and 13 Jbeta primers. The repertoire was sequenced with immunoSEQ multiplex PCR; TCRdb's copy has only in-frame clones and lacks some. The sample data list about 200,000 clones. The specimen was PBMCs. Receptor source: a boy aged 5-17 years in good health and CMV-seronegative.

The chain joins TRBV2 to TRBJ2-3; D gene unclear. The CDR3 sequence is 15 residues long. Trimming pared 7 bases from V and 0 bases from J, leaving 14 bases between. CDR1 is SNHLY and CDR2 is FYNNEI in the germline V gene. CDR3 in amino acids: CASTQSRTSTDTQYF. The CDR3 DNA follows: TGTGCCAGCACCCAGTCTAGAACTAGCACAGATACGCAGTATTTT.

This sequence joins TRBV30 and TRBJ2-5; 11 bases are shared with TRBD2. CDR1 and CDR2 (germline): GTSNPN, SVGIG (reference sequence). CDR3 length: 14 amino acids. After removal of 1 base from V and 7 bases from J, the junction contained 5 bases not matched to a gene. The CDR3 loop is CAWSGISGGGTQYF. The DNA for the CDR3 is TGTGCCTGGAGTGGAATTAGCGGGGGGGGGACCCAGTACTTC. The full variable domain, rest sourced from reference TRBV30 and TRBJ2-5, is SQTIHQWPATLVQPVGSPLSLECTVEGTSNPNLYWYRQAAGRGLQLLFYSVGIGQISSEVPQNLSASRPQDRQFILSSKKLLLSDSGFYLCAWSGISGGGTQYFGPGTRLLVL.

The chain recombines TRBV2 with TRBJ2-1; a possible D gene is TRBD2 (5 bases). CDR1 is SNHLY, CDR2 FYNNEI, per germline. The CDR3 loop spans 11 amino acids. V lost 6 bases and J lost 12, with 12 bases in between. CDR3: CASRNREAQFF. The CDR3 nucleotides are TGTGCCAGCAGGAACCGGGAAGCGCAGTTCTTC.

V gene TRBV5-1 combines with J gene TRBJ1-3; a weak D match, TRBD1 (6 bases). The ends were cut back, 4 bases at V and 0 bases at J, with 20 bases in the middle. The CDR3 has 18 residues. Germline assignment: CDR1 SGHRS and CDR2 YFSETQ. As DNA, the CDR3 is TGCGCCAGCAGCCCCGCTCATGTGGGGGCAACCTCTGGAAACACCATATATTTT. Encoded protein: CASSPAHVGATSGNTIYF.

The J gene is TRBJ2-7, the V gene TRBV4-3, with D maybe TRBD1 (6 bases). CDR3 length equals 15 residues. CDR1 and CDR2 (germline): LGHNA, YSLEER. V gave up 0 bases and J gave up 6 bases, with 15 bases separating them. The CDR3 reads CASSQDAGRGAEQYF. The CDR3 bases are TGCGCCAGCAGCCAAGACGCGGGCAGGGGTGCCGAGCAGTACTTC.

The J gene is TRBJ1-1, the V gene TRBV5-1; D uncertain. CDR1 is SGHRS and CDR2 is YFSETQ in the germline V gene. This CDR3 has 16 amino acids. V was cut by 5 bases and J by 1 base, with 18 bases left in between. The CDR3 DNA follows: TGCGCCAGCAGATGGGAGGAAGGAGGGCCGAACACTGAAGCTTTCTTT. Protein sequence: CASRWEEGGPNTEAFF.

V gene TRBV30 combines with J gene TRBJ1-6; 10 bases map to TRBD1. The V and J ends lost 2 bases and 1 base, in that order; junction bases with no gene match: 2. The CDR3 is 16 amino acids. In germline, CDR1 is GTSNPN, CDR2 SVGIG (reference sequence). The CDR3 region has the DNA TGTGCCTGGAGTCGACAGGGGGCATCCTATAATTCACCCCTCCACTTT. Translation gives CAWSRQGASYNSPLHF.

The chain carries TRBV7-9 and TRBJ1-1; 7 nucleotides align to TRBD1. The V and J ends lost 5 bases and 5 bases, in that order; junction bases with no gene match: 14. The CDR3 runs to 16 residues. From germline, CDR1 is SEHNR and CDR2 FQNEAQ (reference sequence). The CDR3 region has the DNA TGTGCCAGCAGCCCACTTAACAGACAGGGATGGACTGAAGCTTTCTTT. Protein: CASSPLNRQGWTEAFF.

The V call is TRBV4-2, the J call TRBJ2-5; weak D call: TRBD2 (6 bases). This CDR3 is built from 17 residues. Looked up from germline, CDR1 is LGHNA and CDR2 is YNFKEQ. Trimming left V 0 bases short and J 1 base short, with 15 bases between. DNA of the CDR3: TGTGCCAGCAGCCAAGACCAGGGTCTAGCGAGCCAAGAGACCCAGTACTTC. This encodes CASSQDQGLASQETQYF.

The chain carries TRBV14 and TRBJ1-2, with D possibly being TRBD1 (5 bases). V was cut by 4 bases and J by 5 bases, with 20 bases left in between. CDR1 and CDR2 from the germline V gene are SGHDN and FVKESK. The CDR3 has 16 residues. CDR3 region: CASSPPRLAGMYGYTF. The CDR3 nucleotides read TGTGCCAGCAGCCCCCCCCGGTTAGCAGGGATGTATGGCTACACCTTC.

The rearrangement joins TRBV2 to TRBJ2-5; 12 positions match TRBD2. The CDR3 loop spans 15 amino acids. Looked up from germline, CDR1 is SNHLY and CDR2 is FYNNEI. J gave up 0 bases and V 5 bases, and 1 base lay outside the gene matches. As DNA, the CDR3 is TGTGCCAGCAGTCGACTAGCGGGGGACCAAGAGACCCAGTACTTC. Translating it yields CASSRLAGDQETQYF.

V usage is TRBV30 and J usage is TRBJ1-2; TRBD1 matches at 12 bases. Germline V CDR1 and CDR2: GTSNPN, SVGIG (reference sequence). The CDR3 is made up of 15 amino acids. The J segment lost 8 bases and the V segment lost 5 bases, leaving 12 bases of the junction unmatched. CDR3 DNA sequence: TGTGCCTGGGCTGGGACAGGGGGCGCGAAAGTGGGCTACACCTTC. This gives the protein CAWAGTGGAKVGYTF.

CDR3 residues: CASSLGAARSSYEQYF. CDR3 in DNA: TGTGCCAGCAGCTTGGGGGCGGCCAGGAGCTCCTACGAGCAGTACTTC. The chain uses TRBV7-2 and TRBJ2-7; perhaps TRBD1 as D (6 bases). V was shortened by 3 bases and J by 0 bases, with 15 bases between the two germline ends. The germline gives CDR1 SGHTA, CDR2 FQGNSA. This CDR3 spans 16 amino acids.

This sequence joins TRBV6-4 and TRBJ2-3; 7 bases line up with TRBD2. V gave up 6 bases and J gave up 6 bases; unmatched junction bases: 12. The germline V gene has CDR1 MRHNA and CDR2 SNTAGT. The CDR3 has 15 residues. The CDR3 sequence is CASSLAGGGTDTQYF. The CDR3 DNA reads as TGTGCCAGCAGCCTAGCCGGCGGGGGTACGGATACGCAGTATTTT.

V usage is TRBV9 and J usage is TRBJ1-2, with 10 bases matching TRBD1. The CDR3 totals 13 residues. The V segment lost 3 bases and the J segment 5 bases; nucleotides outside the gene matches: 1. Germline V gives CDR1 SGDLS, CDR2 YYNGEE. CDR3 residues: CASSGTGGYGYTF. DNA of the CDR3: TGTGCCAGCAGCGGGACAGGGGGATATGGCTACACCTTC.

The CDR3 coding sequence is TGTGCCAGCAGCCTCGACGGGAGACGGCAGTTCTTC. It is translated as CASSLDGRRQFF. The gene calls are TRBV6-6 and TRBJ2-1, with D maybe TRBD2 (6 bases). Trimming left V 6 bases short and J 12 bases short, with 15 bases between. Germline V gives CDR1 MNHNY, CDR2 SVGAGI (reference sequence). This CDR3 spans 12 amino acids.

The genes are TRBV5-1 and TRBJ2-1, with 9 bases fitting TRBD2. V was pared by 4 bases and J by 5 bases, with 7 bases of the junction left unmatched. Germline V lookup: CDR1 SGHRS, CDR2 YFSETQ. The CDR3 contains 15 residues. The CDR3 DNA reads TGCGCCAGCAGCCCTGGGACTAGCAGCAACAATGAGCAGTTCTTC. Translation: CASSPGTSSNNEQFF.

V is TRBV7-3 and J is TRBJ2-2, with D unresolved. Germline values: CDR1 SGHTA, CDR2 FQGTGA. CDR3 length: 14 amino acids. V dropped 3 bases and J dropped 1 base, with 6 bases sitting between them. The chain's CDR3 is CASSLRLNTGELFF. Written as DNA, the CDR3 is TGTGCCAGCAGCTTGCGACTGAACACCGGGGAGCTGTTTTTT.

The chain couples TRBV7-9 to TRBJ2-7; D might be TRBD1 (6 bases). Germline-derived CDR1 and CDR2 are SEHNR and FQNEAQ (reference sequence). Trimming removed 5 bases from V and 2 bases from J, with 13 bases in between. The CDR3 is 14 amino acids. CDR3 in amino acids: CASSTGTAPYEQYF. The CDR3 DNA follows: TGTGCCAGCAGCACAGGGACGGCCCCCTACGAGCAGTACTTC.

The rearrangement links TRBV4-3 to TRBJ2-1, with 10 bases identical to TRBD2. The V gene's germline CDR1 is LGHNA and CDR2 YSLEER. The CDR3 is made up of 15 amino acids. The J segment lost 3 bases and the V segment lost 2 bases, leaving 1 base of the junction unmatched. CDR3 protein: CASSQLAGVYNEQFF. The CDR3 DNA sequence: TGCGCCAGCAGCCAACTAGCGGGGGTCTACAATGAGCAGTTCTTC.

The chain employs TRBV4-3 and TRBJ1-5; D is unresolved. This CDR3 is built from 15 residues. Looked up from germline, CDR1 is LGHNA and CDR2 is YSLEER. Trimming left V 0 bases short and J 7 bases short, with 13 bases between. CDR3 protein: CASSQEVGVRQPQHF. In DNA form, the CDR3 reads TGCGCCAGCAGCCAAGAGGTCGGGGTTCGACAGCCCCAGCATTTT.

The rearrangement joins TRBV29-1 to TRBJ2-1, with 9 nucleotides matching TRBD2. With V trimmed by 7 bases and J by 6 bases, 7 bases remained unmatched. The CDR3 length is 13 residues. CDR1 and CDR2 from the germline V gene are SQVTM and ANQGSEA. The CDR3 DNA reads TGCAGCGGGAGTGAGCGGGGGGTCAATGAGCAGTTCTTC. Amino acids: CSGSERGVNEQFF.

The DNA of the CDR3 is TGCGCCAGCAGCTCGGGGACAGGGGGCTTCGATGGCTACACCTTC. This encodes CASSSGTGGFDGYTF. The rearrangement links TRBV5-1 to TRBJ1-2; 12 bases fit TRBD1. The J segment lost 6 bases and the V segment lost 3 bases, leaving 6 bases of the junction unmatched. The CDR3 loop spans 15 amino acids. The germline CDR1 and CDR2 sequences are SGHRS and YFSETQ.

The chain couples TRBV27 to TRBJ1-2, with 7 bases aligning to TRBD1. Trimming cost V 2 bases and J 8 bases; bases outside gene matches: 5. This CDR3 is built from 13 residues. CDR1 is MNHEY, CDR2 SMNVEV, per germline (reference sequence). CDR3 in DNA: TGTGCCAGCAGTTTAGACAGGGTAGGAGGCTACACCTTC. Residues: CASSLDRVGGYTF.

As for this clone: Other DNA variants within this sample encode the same CDR3. J is TRBJ2-7 and V is TRBV27; 9 bases align to TRBD1. With V trimmed by 2 bases and J by 5 bases, 4 bases remained unmatched. The CDR3 runs 14 residues. CDR1 is MNHEY, CDR2 SMNVEV, per germline (reference sequence). The CDR3 is CASSLDRGSNEQYF. As DNA, the CDR3 is TGTGCCAGCAGTTTAGACAGGGGGAGCAACGAGCAGTACTTC.

The gene calls are TRBV19 and TRBJ1-6, with a tentative D call TRBD1 (6 bases). The CDR3 runs to 14 residues. The V end was cut by 6 bases, the J end by 7 bases, with 13 bases between. Germline V gene data show CDR1 as LNHDA and CDR2 as SQIVND (reference sequence). In nucleotides, the CDR3 is TGTGCCAGTAGAGCCCCAGGGGCGAATTCACCCCTCCACTTT. Its translation: CASRAPGANSPLHF.

This chain connects TRBV9 to TRBJ2-6; TRBD2 matches at 8 bases. Germline lookup yields CDR1 SGDLS and CDR2 YYNGEE. CDR3 length equals 18 residues. V shed 4 bases and J 4 bases; nucleotides not matched to a gene: 13. CDR3 in amino acids: CASSPVAGSSPGANVLTF. In DNA form, the CDR3 reads TGTGCCAGCAGCCCCGTAGCGGGGTCTTCCCCGGGGGCCAACGTCCTGACTTTC.